This TCR beta chain was recovered during a study of T cell responses to AZD1222 COVID-19 vaccine. Overall study findings and caveats: Repertoires were sampled only after the peak T cell response. CD4 TCRs covered the whole spike, strongest at regions 160-218 and 743-854. Among the donors, most were white British and more were female, and clonal diversity was possibly underestimated. Targets within unmutated variant regions were reportedly found for nearly half of spike-specific TCRs.

The data were produced by immunoSEQ multiplex PCR, yet TCRdb's version contains in-frame clones alone and is incomplete. The sample has about 190,000 clones; about nine tenths are singletons. To note about this clone: What it binds is not known.

The sequence was obtained from an adult in good health. The specimen was peripheral blood, collected on day 0 of AZD1222 vaccination.

The CDR3 sequence: CASSLGQSANYGYTF. DNA for the CDR3: TGTGCCAGCAGCTTGGGACAGTCCGCTAACTATGGCTACACCTTC. The V gene is TRBV11-2, the J gene TRBJ1-2; 7 positions agree with TRBD1. The CDR3 consists of 15 residues. V lost 3 bases, J lost 0 bases, and 4 bases stayed unmatched. Per the germline V gene, CDR1 is SGHAT and CDR2 is FQNNGV.